This T cell receptor beta chain originates from a study of T cell responses to AZD1222 COVID-19 vaccine. This clone has just a few counts. Its antigen is not identified. An end of the junction differs from the germline gene, which may be a read error. General study findings and limits: Most donors were white British, females outnumbered males, and clonal diversity was possibly underestimated. Among spike-specific TCRs, nearly half reportedly target unmutated variant regions.

Some clones are missing from TCRdb's copy, which holds only in-frame ones; the method was immunoSEQ multiplex PCR. Of some 150,000 clones in the sample, about 91% were seen once. The germline V gene has CDR1 SEHNR and CDR2 FQNEAQ (reference sequence). The CDR3 covers 12 residues. The chain employs TRBV7-9 and TRBJ2-1, with 10 bases lining up with TRBD2. The source material was peripheral blood, sampled on day 0 of AZD1222 vaccination. This TCR came from an adult in good health. The CDR3, as DNA: TGTGCCAGCAGCCCCATTAGCGGGGGGACCCTCTTC. Its translation: CASSPISGGTLF.